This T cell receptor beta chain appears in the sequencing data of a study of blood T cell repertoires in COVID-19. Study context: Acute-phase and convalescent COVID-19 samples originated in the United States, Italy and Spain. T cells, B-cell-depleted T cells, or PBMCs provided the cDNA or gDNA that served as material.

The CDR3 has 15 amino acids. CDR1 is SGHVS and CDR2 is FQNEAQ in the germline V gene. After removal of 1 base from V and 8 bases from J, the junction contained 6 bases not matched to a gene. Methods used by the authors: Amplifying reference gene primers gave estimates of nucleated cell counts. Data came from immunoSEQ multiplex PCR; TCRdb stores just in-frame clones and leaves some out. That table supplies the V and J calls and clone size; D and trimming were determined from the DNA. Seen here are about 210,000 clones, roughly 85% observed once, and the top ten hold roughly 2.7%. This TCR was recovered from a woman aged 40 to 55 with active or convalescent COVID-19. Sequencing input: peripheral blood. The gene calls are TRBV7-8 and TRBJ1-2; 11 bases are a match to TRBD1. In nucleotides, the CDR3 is TGTGCCAGCAGCTTAGGCGGGACAGGGGGACGCGGCTACACCTTC. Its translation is CASSLGGTGGRGYTF.